Sequencing of this T cell receptor (beta chain) was carried out in a study of T-cell memory formation after mild COVID-19. In the study overall: TCR clusters largely stayed donor specific. The study, taken as a whole, reports: A second wave expanding day 15 to 37 was CD4+-biased; contracting clones were balanced. Certain responding clones were present in pre-infection memory, suggesting participation of cross-reactive memory.

V shed 0 bases, J shed 3 bases, and the junction held 2 bases outside the gene matches. CDR3 length equals 15 residues. Per germline, CDR1 SGDLS and CDR2 YYNGEE. TCRdb processed the 5' RACE reads anew with MiXCR; each CDR3 protein has one entry. The sample shows about 470,000 distinct CDR3 sequences, around a quarter of them seen only once. Points on this clonotype: Antigen: not known.

V usage is TRBV9 and J usage is TRBJ2-2; 7 nucleotides align to TRBD1. This sequence was found in an adult woman who had mild COVID-19 (a few samples of this study predate the infection). Cell type and time point are not known. Input material: PBMCs or a T cell subset sorted from them (not recorded which). CDR3 loop: CASSVEQGYTGELFF. CDR3 DNA: TGTGCCAGCAGCGTAGAACAGGGGTACACCGGGGAGCTGTTTTTT.